This record looks at one T cell receptor (beta chain) sequence and its context. Its antigen is not known. HTBI primers from iRepertoire and Arm-PCR of CDR3 regions yielded the TCR beta libraries. TCRdb used MiXCR to reprocess the multiplex PCR reads, holding one entry per CDR3 protein. Seen here are fewer than 500,000 distinct CDR3 sequences, around 15% observed once, and the top ten hold 10% to 15%. The sample's time point: newly diagnosed GD, antithyroid drugs for less than 3 months. Scientists built the TCR library using RNA that was extracted from PBMCs. Graves' disease diagnoses followed American Thyroid Association guidelines. The data are from a study of regulatory T cells in long-lasting Graves disease. Study-wide results and limits: Persistent disease preferred TRBV28, TRBJ1-2 and TRBJ2-5; new disease, TRBV20-1 and TRBJ2-1.

This CDR3 region has 19 residues. CDR1 and CDR2 from the germline V gene are KGHSH and LQKENI. Trimming at V came to 1 base and at J to 0 bases, leaving 11 bases not matched to a gene. The same sample was also studied in work on T cells in Graves' hyperthyroidism and ophthalmopathy. That report adds: An initial round of RT-PCR targeting the TCR CDR3 relied on the HTBI primer set.

The sample in question was peripheral blood mononuclear cells (PBMCs), obtained at new diagnosis, from a patient treated with antithyroid drugs. The chain employs TRBV18 and TRBJ2-4; 8 bases line up with TRBD2. The source of this sequence is a man aged 35 to 55 with Graves disease. The CDR3 region has the DNA TGTGCCAGCTCACCACAGCTAGCGGGTGCCACAGTAGCCAAAAACATTCAGTACTTC. Encoded protein: CASSPQLAGATVAKNIQYF. Full variable domain (remainder filled in from reference TRBV18 and TRBJ2-4): NAGVMQNPRHLVRRRGQEARLRCSPMKGHSHVYWYRQLPEEGLKFMVYLQKENIIDESGMPKERFSAEFPKEGPSILRIQQVVRGDSAAYFCASSPQLAGATVAKNIQYFGAGTRLSVL.